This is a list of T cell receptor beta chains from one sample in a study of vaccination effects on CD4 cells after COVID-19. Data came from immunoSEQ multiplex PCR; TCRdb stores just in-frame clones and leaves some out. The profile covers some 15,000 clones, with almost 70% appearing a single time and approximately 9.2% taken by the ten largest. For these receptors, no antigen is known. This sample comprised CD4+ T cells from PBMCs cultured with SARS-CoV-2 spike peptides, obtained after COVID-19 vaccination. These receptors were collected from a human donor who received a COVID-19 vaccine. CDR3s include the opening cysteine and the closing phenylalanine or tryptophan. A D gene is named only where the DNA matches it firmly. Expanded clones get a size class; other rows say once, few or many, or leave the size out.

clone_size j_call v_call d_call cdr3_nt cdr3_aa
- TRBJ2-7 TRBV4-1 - TGCGCCAGCAGCCAAGATCTTTTCCGCTACGAGCAGTACTTC CASSQDLFRYEQYF
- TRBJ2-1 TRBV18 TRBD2 TGTGCCAGCTCACCACGGGGAGGGATAAATGAGCAGTTCTTC CASSPRGGINEQFF
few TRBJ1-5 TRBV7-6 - TGTGCCAGCAGCCGACCGCTTTATAGCAATCAGCCCCAGCATTTT CASSRPLYSNQPQHF
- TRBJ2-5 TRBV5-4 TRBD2 TGTGCCAGCAGCTCGATACTAGCGGGAATCGAGACCCAGTACTTC CASSSILAGIETQYF
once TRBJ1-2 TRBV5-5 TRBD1 TGTGCCAGCAGCAGCCACGGGACAGTCTATGGCTACACCTTC CASSSHGTVYGYTF
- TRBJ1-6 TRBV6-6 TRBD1 TGTGCCAGCGTTAGGGAGGGGGCCTACCATTCACCCCTCCACTTT CASVREGAYHSPLHF
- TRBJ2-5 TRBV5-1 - TGCGCCAGCAGCCCCGGAGGGACCCAAGAGACCCAGTACTTC CASSPGGTQETQYF
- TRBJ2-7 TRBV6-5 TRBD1 TGTGCCTCTCGACAGGGAAAAGCCTACGAGCAGTACTTC CASRQGKAYEQYF
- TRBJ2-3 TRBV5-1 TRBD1 TGCGCCAGCAGCGCGGGGGACAGGGGGCGCGCAGATACGCAGTATTTT CASSAGDRGRADTQYF
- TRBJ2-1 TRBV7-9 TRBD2 TGTGCCAGCAGCCAGGCCGGTTCGGGACTAGCGGGAGATGAGCAGTTCTTC CASSQAGSGLAGDEQFF
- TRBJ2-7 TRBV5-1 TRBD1 TGCGCCAGCAGCCCGAGGACAGGTAGCTCCTACGAGCAGTACTTC CASSPRTGSSYEQYF
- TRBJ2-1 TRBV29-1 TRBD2 TGCAGCGTCGGGACTAGCGGTAATTCCTACAATGAGCAGTTCTTC CSVGTSGNSYNEQFF
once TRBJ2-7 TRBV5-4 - TGTGCCAGCAGCCCTACTCGAGGGGAGTACGAGCAGTACTTC CASSPTRGEYEQYF
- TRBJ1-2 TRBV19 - TGTGCCAGTAGTATAGTGTCAGGCAACTATGGCTACACCTTC CASSIVSGNYGYTF
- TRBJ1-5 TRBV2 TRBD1 TGTGCCAGCAATCAGGGGGTGAATCAGCCCCAGCATTTT CASNQGVNQPQHF
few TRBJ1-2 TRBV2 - TGTGCCAGCAGTGATACAGGGACCTATGGCTACACCTTC CASSDTGTYGYTF
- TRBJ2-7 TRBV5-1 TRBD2 TGCGCCAGCAGTCGACTAGCGGGGGAAGGCTACGAGCAGTACTTC CASSRLAGEGYEQYF
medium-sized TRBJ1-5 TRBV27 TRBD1 TGTGCCAGCCCTCGGGACAGGGTCCCATATAGCAATCAGCCCCAGCATTTT CASPRDRVPYSNQPQHF
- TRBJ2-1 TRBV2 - TGTGCCAGCAGCCGGGACGGAGGACAAGCGGCTGAGCAGTTCTTC CASSRDGGQAAEQFF
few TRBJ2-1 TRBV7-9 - TGTGCCAGCAGCTTAGCCCAGGTAAACAACAATGAGCAGTTCTTC CASSLAQVNNNEQFF
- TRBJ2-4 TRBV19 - TGTGCCAGTAGTCCCCGGACAGTTGAAGCCAAAAACATTCAGTACTTC CASSPRTVEAKNIQYF
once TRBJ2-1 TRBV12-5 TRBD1 TGTGCTAGTGGTTTGGTACCAGGAGGGACAGGGGTAAATGAGCAGTTCTTC CASGLVPGGTGVNEQFF
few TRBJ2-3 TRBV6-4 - TGTGCCAGCAGTGAGACTACCAGCACAGATACGCAGTATTTT CASSETTSTDTQYF
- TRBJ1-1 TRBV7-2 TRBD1 TGTGCCAGCAGCCGGTTACAGGGGTTGGGGACTGAAGCTTTCTTT CASSRLQGLGTEAFF
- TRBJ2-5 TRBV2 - TGTGCCAGCATCCTCGAGAAGGAAGAGACCCAGTACTTC CASILEKEETQYF
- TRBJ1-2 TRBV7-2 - TGTGCCAGCAGCTTAGAGGGGCCGGGCTACACCTTC CASSLEGPGYTF
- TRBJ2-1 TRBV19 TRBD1 TGTGCCAGTAGTTCAACGACAGGGGGCGCGTACAATGAGCAGTTCTTC CASSSTTGGAYNEQFF
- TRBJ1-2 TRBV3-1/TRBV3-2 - TGTGCCAGCAGCCAAGGCGAGGGGGGCTACACCTTC CASSQGEGGYTF
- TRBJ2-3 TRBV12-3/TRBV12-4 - TGTGCCAGCAGTTACACAGATACGCAGTATTTT CASSYTDTQYF
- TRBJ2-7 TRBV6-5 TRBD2 TGTGCCAGCAGTTCCGGACTAGCGAGGGAGCAGTACTTC CASSSGLAREQYF
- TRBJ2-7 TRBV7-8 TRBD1 TGTGCCAGCAGCTTGACAGGGGGCCCTTCCTACGAGCAGTACTTC CASSLTGGPSYEQYF
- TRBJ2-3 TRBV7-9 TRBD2 TGTGCCAGCAGCTTAGAAGCGGGGCGCAGAGATACGCAGTATTTT CASSLEAGRRDTQYF
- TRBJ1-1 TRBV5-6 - TGTGCCAGCAGCTTATTGGGGGTGGCTTTCTTT CASSLLGVAFF
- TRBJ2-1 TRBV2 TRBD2 TGTGCCAGCAAAGAGCGGGGGGGCTATGAGCAGTTCTTC CASKERGGYEQFF
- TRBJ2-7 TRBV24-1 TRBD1 TGTGCCACCAGTGATTACAGGGGGACAGGCCGAGACTCCTACGAGCAGTACTTC CATSDYRGTGRDSYEQYF
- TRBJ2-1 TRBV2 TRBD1 TGTGCCAGCAGTGTGACAGGGGGCAATGAGCAGTTCTTC CASSVTGGNEQFF
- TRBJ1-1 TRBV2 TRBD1 TGTGCCAGCATCAGGGGGGGGACTGAAGCTTTCTTT CASIRGGTEAFF
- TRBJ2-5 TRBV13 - TGTGCCAGCAGCTTTAGTGGTCCGACCCAGTACTTC CASSFSGPTQYF
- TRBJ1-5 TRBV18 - TGTGCCAGCTCGGCGAGCACAGGGTATAACCAGCCCCAGCATTTT CASSASTGYNQPQHF
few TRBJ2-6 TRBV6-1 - TGTGCCAGCAGTGAAGCGCCGGGGGAAGCTGGGGCCAACGTCCTGACTTTC CASSEAPGEAGANVLTF
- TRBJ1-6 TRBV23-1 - TGCGCCAGCAGACGGATACAGGGATCTTACCATTCACCCCTCCACTTT CASRRIQGSYHSPLHF
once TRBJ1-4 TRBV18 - TGTGCCAGCTCACGGGAAGCGGGTGAAAAACTGTTTTTT CASSREAGEKLFF
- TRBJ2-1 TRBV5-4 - TGTGCCAGCAGCGGGAAGGGGGTGGGGCAGTTCTTC CASSGKGVGQFF
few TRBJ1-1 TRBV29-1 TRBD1 TGCAGCGTGAGGACAGGGGCTAACACTGAAGCTTTCTTT CSVRTGANTEAFF
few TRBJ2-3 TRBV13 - TGTGCCAGCAGCCGAGACGAGAGCACAGATACGCAGTATTTT CASSRDESTDTQYF
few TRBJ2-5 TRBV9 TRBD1 TGTGCCAGCAGCGTAGGGGTAGGGGGCTTCAGGGAGACCCAGTACTTC CASSVGVGGFRETQYF
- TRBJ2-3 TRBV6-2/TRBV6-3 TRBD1 TGTGCCAGCAGTTGGGGACAGGGGATCGCAGATACGCAGTATTTT CASSWGQGIADTQYF